Below are 14 T cell receptor beta chains sequenced from a single sample in a study of cytomegalovirus exposure and HLA in healthy donors (dated by TCRdb to about 2017). The protocol used for the library was the immunoSEQ multiplex PCR assay. A mixture of 60 forward primers for TCR Vbeta segments and 13 reverse primers for TCR Jbeta segments was used in the multiplex PCR. The source is immuneACCESS, and TCRdb retained only in-frame sequences with V and J called. Part of the clones is not carried over; for the studies checked, unresolved V genes explain less than half of this, and the remainder is unexplained. The table for this sample lists about 120,000 clones; 50% to 75% of them were counted only once. In total, the top ten clones hold around 8.8% of the sample. Source material: PBMCs. The receptors come from a middle-aged woman in good health and CMV-seropositive.

Here the CDR3 DNA reads TGTGCCAGCAGCCCAAACCCAGTTTTAATGGCCTACGAGCAGTACTTC. Its translation: CASSPNPVLMAYEQYF. The chain combines TRBV14 with TRBJ2-7, with D unresolved. The CDR3 consists of 16 residues. Germline loops: CDR1 SGHDN, CDR2 FVKESK. V gave up 4 bases and J gave up 2 bases, with 18 bases separating them.

The V and J genes are TRBV11-2 and TRBJ1-1; TRBD1 matches 9 bases. V lost 1 base and J lost 5; bases outside the gene matches: 8. The CDR3 covers 16 residues. The germline CDR1 and CDR2 sequences are SGHAT and FQNNGV. CDR3 in amino acids: CASSLVGQGGRTEAFF. Here the CDR3 DNA reads TGTGCCAGCAGCTTAGTGGGACAGGGAGGTCGAACTGAAGCTTTCTTT. The variable domain in full, with the rest retrieved from reference TRBV11-2 and TRBJ1-1, is EAGVAQSPRYKIIEKRQSVAFWCNPISGHATLYWYQQILGQGPKLLIQFQNNGVVDDSQLPKDRFSAERLKGVDSTLKIQPAKLEDSAVYLCASSLVGQGGRTEAFFGQGTRLTVV.

There are a few counts of this clone. In DNA form, the CDR3 reads TGTGCTAGTGGTTTGCCATCAGGGAACGATCAGCCCCAGCATTTT. Its translation is CASGLPSGNDQPQHF. The V call is TRBV12-5, the J call TRBJ1-5, with a weak D call TRBD1 (5 bases). V was cut by 2 bases and J by 5 bases, with 13 bases left in between. Germline V CDR1 and CDR2: LGHNT, FRNRAP. The CDR3 length is 15 residues. Full variable domain (missing parts from reference TRBV12-5 and TRBJ1-5): DARVTQTPRHKVTEMGQEVTMRCQPILGHNTVFWYRQTMMQGLELLAYFRNRAPLDDSGMPKDRFSAEMPDATLATLKIQPSEPRDSAVYFCASGLPSGNDQPQHFGDGTRLSIL.

The chain couples TRBV29-1 to TRBJ2-1, with D possibly matching TRBD2 (5 bases). The CDR3 extends over 16 amino acids. Trimming took off 3 bases at V and 0 bases at J, with 15 bases between the two ends. CDR1 SQVTM and CDR2 ANQGSEA come from the germline V gene. CDR3 DNA sequence: TGCAGCGTTGACAACCAATTAGGGAGCTCCTACAATGAGCAGTTCTTC. This gives the protein CSVDNQLGSSYNEQFF.

CDR3 sequence (DNA): TGTGCCAGTAGTACGAGGGGACTAGCGGGAGAGGCCTACGAGCAGTACTTC. This encodes CASSTRGLAGEAYEQYF. The rearrangement joins TRBV19 to TRBJ2-7; 14 nucleotides agree with TRBD2. With V trimmed by 4 bases and J by 2 bases, 7 bases remained unmatched. CDR1 is LNHDA and CDR2 is SQIVND in the germline V gene (reference sequence). The CDR3 runs 17 residues.

CDR3 protein: CASRQGSREKLFF. The CDR3 region has the DNA TGTGCCAGCCGACAGGGGAGTAGGGAAAAACTGTTTTTT. The chain uses TRBV6-5 and TRBJ1-4; 8 bases line up with TRBD1. V dropped 8 bases and J dropped 8; count of bases not matched to a gene: 7. In germline, CDR1 is MNHEY, CDR2 SVGAGI. This CDR3 contains 13 residues.

V gene TRBV7-9 combines with J gene TRBJ2-1; no clear D. From germline, CDR1 is SEHNR and CDR2 FQNEAQ (reference sequence). The CDR3 is 13 amino acids. The germline V and J ends were trimmed by 1 base and 10 bases, with 11 bases remaining between them. The CDR3 region has the DNA TGTGCCAGCAGCTTAGGTAGGTTGGAGGAGCAGTTCTTC. This sequence encodes CASSLGRLEEQFF.

J is TRBJ1-4 and V is TRBV15, with D hard to call. This CDR3 has 13 residues. V gave up 1 base and J gave up 6 bases, with 6 bases separating them. Germline assignment: CDR1 LNHNV and CDR2 YYDKDF (reference sequence). CDR3 sequence: CATSRASDEKLFF. DNA for the CDR3: TGTGCCACCAGCAGAGCGAGCGATGAAAAACTGTTTTTT.

The J gene is TRBJ2-3, the V gene TRBV28, with TRBD1 matching 7 bases. V shed 6 bases and J 4 bases; nucleotides not matched to a gene: 4. This CDR3 has 13 residues. Germline V gives CDR1 MDHEN, CDR2 SYDVKM. The CDR3 spells CASRPTGADTQYF. In DNA, the CDR3 is TGTGCCAGCAGACCTACAGGGGCAGATACGCAGTATTTT.

This chain joins TRBV19 and TRBJ2-7; D unclear. The CDR3 is 12 residues long. Germline values: CDR1 LNHDA, CDR2 SQIVND (reference sequence). V was trimmed by 6 bases and J by 2 bases, leaving 8 bases between them. CDR3 coding DNA: TGTGCCAGTAGCAACTTAGCCTACGAGCAGTACTTC. It encodes CASSNLAYEQYF.

This chain connects TRBV5-1 to TRBJ1-1; 8 bases line up with TRBD1. Germline V gives CDR1 SGHRS, CDR2 YFSETQ. The CDR3 has 16 amino acids. After removal of 0 bases from V and 2 bases from J, the junction contained 6 bases not matched to a gene. The CDR3 DNA reads TGCGCCAGCAGCTTGGCCGCAGGGGGCATAAACACTGAAGCTTTCTTT. Amino acids: CASSLAAGGINTEAFF. Full variable domain (remainder filled in from reference TRBV5-1 and TRBJ1-1): KAGVTQTPRYLIKTRGQQVTLSCSPISGHRSVSWYQQTPGQGLQFLFEYFSETQRNKGNFPGRFSGRQFSNSRSEMNVSTLELGDSALYLCASSLAAGGINTEAFFGQGTRLTVV.

This clone was found a few times. V and J are TRBV20-1 and TRBJ2-1, with D possibly being TRBD1 (6 bases). This CDR3 comprises 11 residues. The V gene's germline CDR1 is DFQATT and CDR2 SNEGSKA (reference sequence). The V end lost 3 bases, the J end lost 10 bases, and 10 bases lay between the germline ends. The DNA of the CDR3 is TGCAGTGCTAGGATTGACAGGGAGCAGTTCTTC. Protein: CSARIDREQFF.

The V gene is TRBV28, the J gene TRBJ1-5; TRBD1 matches at 9 bases. V gave up 6 bases and J gave up 6 bases; unmatched junction bases: 9. CDR1 and CDR2 (germline): MDHEN, SYDVKM. CDR3 length equals 15 residues. CDR3 DNA sequence: TGTGCCAGCAGCTCCCCCGGGACAGGGATTCAGCCCCAGCATTTT. Its translation is CASSSPGTGIQPQHF.

The chain recombines TRBV27 with TRBJ2-7; 11 bases agree with TRBD1. The CDR3 has 15 amino acids. Germline assignment: CDR1 MNHEY and CDR2 SMNVEV (reference sequence). The ends lost 4 bases at V and 4 bases at J; junction bases unmatched: 6. CDR3 nucleotide sequence: TGTGCCAGCAGTTCCGGACAGGGGGCTTGGTACGAGCAGTACTTC. Protein sequence: CASSSGQGAWYEQYF.